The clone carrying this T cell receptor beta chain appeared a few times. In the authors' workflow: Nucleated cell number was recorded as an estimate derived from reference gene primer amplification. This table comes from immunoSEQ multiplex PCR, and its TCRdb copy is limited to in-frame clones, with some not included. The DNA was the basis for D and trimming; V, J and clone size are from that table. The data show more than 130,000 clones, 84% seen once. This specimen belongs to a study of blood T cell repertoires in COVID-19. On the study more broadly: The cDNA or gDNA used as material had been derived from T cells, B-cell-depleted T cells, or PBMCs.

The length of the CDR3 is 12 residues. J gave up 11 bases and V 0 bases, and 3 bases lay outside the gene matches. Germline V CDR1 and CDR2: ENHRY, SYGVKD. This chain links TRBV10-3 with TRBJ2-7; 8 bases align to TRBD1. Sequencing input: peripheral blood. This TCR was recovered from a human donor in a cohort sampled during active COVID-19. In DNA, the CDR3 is TGTGCCATCAGTGAGTCGGTGACAGGGGAGTACTTC. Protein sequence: CAISESVTGEYF.